These 9 T cell receptor beta chains came from one sample sequenced in a study of human T cells and chemical hapten exposure. Time point reported: pre-sensitization, week 0. Sample treatment: therapeutic diphenylcyclopropenone sensitization with weekly scalp DPC. TCRdb reprocessed the RACE reads with MiXCR, giving one entry per CDR3 protein. This sample carries about 300,000 distinct CDR3 sequences, 5.5% of them seen once, and the ten largest clones take around 8%. The source material was whole blood, sampled in connection with sensitization to the hapten diphenylcyclopropenone (DPC). Receptors were obtained from a woman aged 18-30 years with alopecia areata. Some clones in this sample may be carry-over from other donors' samples.

This clonotype was detected ten times or more. V usage is TRBV5-1 and J usage is TRBJ1-1, with D tentatively TRBD1 (5 bases). The CDR3 runs to 15 residues. Germline CDR1 and CDR2: SGHRS and YFSETQ. Trimming shortened V by 0 bases and J by 8 bases, and 17 bases separated the two germline ends. The CDR3: CASSLGYRDGAEAFF. The DNA of the CDR3 is TGCGCCAGCAGCTTGGGCTACCGGGACGGGGCCGAAGCTTTCTTT.

The gene calls are TRBV2 and TRBJ2-7, with D uncertain. Germline CDR1 reads SNHLY; CDR2 reads FYNNEI. With 6 bases removed from V and 13 bases from J, the gap between germline ends came to 19 bases. The CDR3 covers 12 residues. CDR3: CASSISLGLRYF. The DNA of the CDR3 is TGTGCCAGCAGCATTAGCTTAGGCCTCAGATACTTC.

The chain carries TRBV7-9 and TRBJ1-1, with D perhaps TRBD1 (6 bases). Trimming shortened V by 5 bases and J by 5 bases, and 18 bases separated the two germline ends. CDR3 length equals 15 residues. Germline V lookup: CDR1 SEHNR, CDR2 FQNEAQ (reference sequence). CDR3 sequence: CASSTPWGALTEAFF. For the CDR3, the DNA is TGTGCCAGCAGCACCCCTTGGGGGGCATTAACTGAAGCTTTCTTT.

The gene calls are TRBV5-1 and TRBJ2-5; no clear D. Germline V gene sequence: CDR1 SGHRS, CDR2 YFSETQ. There are 14 residues in the CDR3. V was trimmed by 1 base and J by 2 bases, leaving 9 bases between them. CDR3 region: CASSLKGLQETQYF. The CDR3 DNA reads as TGCGCCAGCAGCTTGAAGGGCTTACAAGAGACCCAGTACTTC.

This chain links TRBV20-1 with TRBJ2-3; D remains unclear. The CDR3 sequence is 14 residues long. CDR1 and CDR2 (germline): DFQATT, SNEGSKA (reference sequence). V was shortened by 4 bases and J by 5 bases, with 16 bases between the two germline ends. As DNA, the CDR3 is TGCAGTGCTACGACCCATAACACCCAAGATACGCAGTATTTT. As protein: CSATTHNTQDTQYF.

This clonotype was seen more than once but under ten times. This rearrangement joins TRBV20-1 to TRBJ2-1; D uncertain. CDR1 and CDR2 (germline): DFQATT, SNEGSKA (reference sequence). CDR3 size: 13 residues. V shed 4 bases and J shed 4 bases, with 11 bases lying between them. In nucleotides, the CDR3 is TGCAGTGCTACTCCGGGCAAATACAATGAGCAGTTCTTC. Encoded protein: CSATPGKYNEQFF.

CDR3 DNA sequence: TGTGCCAGCTGTTATCAAGCCAAAAACATTCAGTACTTC. Translating it yields CASCYQAKNIQYF. The chain has TRBV21-1 and TRBJ2-4. TRBV21-1 is a pseudogene segment. This CDR3 comprises 13 residues.

This clonotype was counted ten times or more. The chain links TRBV7-2 to TRBJ2-5; 7 nucleotides line up with TRBD2. Germline assignment: CDR1 SGHTA and CDR2 FQGNSA. Trimming removed 2 bases from V and 4 bases from J; junction bases left unmatched: 4. There are 14 residues in the CDR3. The CDR3 DNA reads as TGTGCCAGCAGCTTATGGACTAGGGGAGAGACCCAGTACTTC. Translation gives CASSLWTRGETQYF.

This clonotype was seen repeatedly, ten times or more. This chain joins TRBV7-2 and TRBJ1-1; no reliable D call. Germline V lookup: CDR1 SGHTA, CDR2 FQGNSA. The CDR3 covers 15 residues. V dropped 2 bases and J dropped 4 bases, with 14 bases sitting between them. CDR3 amino acids: CASSLRMGSSTEAFF. The CDR3 nucleotides are TGTGCCAGCAGCTTAAGGATGGGCAGCAGCACTGAAGCTTTCTTT.